The source of this T cell receptor beta chain is a study of identical twins. Healthy Caucasians made up all donors. TCRdb reprocessed the 5' RACE reads via MiXCR and lists one record per CDR3 protein. The table lists 400,000 to 500,000 distinct CDR3 sequences, under 20% of them singletons, with around 12% in the top ten. The germline CDR1 and CDR2 sequences are MNHNS and SASEGT. The CDR3 is 15 residues long. The V and J ends lost 8 bases and 6 bases respectively, with 21 bases between them. The V gene is TRBV6-1, the J gene TRBJ2-3; D possibly corresponds to TRBD2 (7 bases). This clonotype originated in a man aged 50 or older in good health. The sequenced material came from naive T cells sorted from blood. The CDR3 DNA sequence: TGTGCCAGCTCTGGTTATGGGAGGGGGGGCGATACGCAGTATTTT. Protein: CASSGYGRGGDTQYF.